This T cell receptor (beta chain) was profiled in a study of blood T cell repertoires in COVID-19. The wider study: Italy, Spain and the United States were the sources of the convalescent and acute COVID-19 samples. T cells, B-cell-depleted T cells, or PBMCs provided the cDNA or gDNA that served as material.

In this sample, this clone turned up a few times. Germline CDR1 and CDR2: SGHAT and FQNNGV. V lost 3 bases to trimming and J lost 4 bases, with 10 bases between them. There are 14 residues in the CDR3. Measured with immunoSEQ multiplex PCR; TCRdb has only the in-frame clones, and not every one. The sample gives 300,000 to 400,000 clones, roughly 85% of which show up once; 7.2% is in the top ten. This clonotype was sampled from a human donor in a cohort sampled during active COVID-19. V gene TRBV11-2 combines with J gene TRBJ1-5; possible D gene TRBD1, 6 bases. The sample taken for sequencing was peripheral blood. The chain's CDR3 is CASSFWGPNQPQHF. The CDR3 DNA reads TGTGCCAGCAGCTTCTGGGGGCCGAATCAGCCCCAGCATTTT. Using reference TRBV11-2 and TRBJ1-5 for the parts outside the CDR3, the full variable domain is EAGVAQSPRYKIIEKRQSVAFWCNPISGHATLYWYQQILGQGPKLLIQFQNNGVVDDSQLPKDRFSAERLKGVDSTLKIQPAKLEDSAVYLCASSFWGPNQPQHFGDGTRLSIL.